Presented here are 18 T cell receptor beta chains from one specimen sequenced in a study of blood T cell repertoires in COVID-19. The data were produced by immunoSEQ multiplex PCR, yet TCRdb's version contains in-frame clones alone and is incomplete. This sample has roughly 100,000 clones, with over 70% found just once. The source material was peripheral blood. The receptors were sampled from an elderly man with active or convalescent COVID-19.

The CDR3 DNA reads as TGTGCCAGCAGTAACCGACAGGGTTTATACAATGAGCAGTTCTTC. Translation: CASSNRQGLYNEQFF. The V call is TRBV6-5, the J call TRBJ2-1; the match to TRBD1 covers 7 bases. There are 15 residues in the CDR3. V shed 5 bases and J 4 bases; nucleotides not matched to a gene: 8. Germline V lookup: CDR1 MNHEY, CDR2 SVGAGI.

The chain uses TRBV24-1 and TRBJ2-5, with 8 bases lining up with TRBD2. V lost 9 bases, J lost 5 bases, and 4 bases stayed unmatched. The CDR3 runs 12 residues. The germline V gene encodes CDR1 KGHDR and CDR2 SFDVKD. Here the CDR3 DNA reads TGTGCCACCCGGGGGGGAGGGGAGACCCAGTACTTC. As protein: CATRGGGETQYF.

This chain joins TRBV7-9 and TRBJ1-6; no clear D. CDR1 SEHNR and CDR2 FQNEAQ come from the germline V gene (reference sequence). V lost 5 bases to trimming and J lost 0 bases, with 17 bases between them. This CDR3 region has 18 residues. CDR3 sequence: CASSPPREESSYNSPLHF. CDR3 bases: TGTGCCAGCAGCCCCCCGCGCGAGGAGAGCTCCTATAATTCACCCCTCCACTTT.

V gene TRBV6-4 combines with J gene TRBJ1-5, with D possibly being TRBD1 (5 bases). V shed 7 bases and J shed 1 base, with 17 bases lying between them. CDR1 and CDR2 from the germline V gene are MRHNA and SNTAGT. The length of the CDR3 is 16 residues. The CDR3, as DNA: TGTGCCAGCAACGGACACCCGAGAGTGAGCAATCAGCCCCAGCATTTT. Translated: CASNGHPRVSNQPQHF.

J is TRBJ2-1 and V is TRBV15, with 8 bases matching TRBD2. The CDR3 totals 14 residues. Unmatched junction bases numbered 10, after V lost 7 bases and J lost 8 bases. Germline assignment: CDR1 LNHNV and CDR2 YYDKDF (reference sequence). The CDR3 is CATNPTGRGDEQFF. The CDR3, as DNA: TGTGCCACCAACCCTACCGGGAGGGGGGATGAGCAGTTCTTC.

The chain joins TRBV15 to TRBJ2-1, with a possible D match to TRBD2 (5 bases). The CDR3 consists of 17 residues. With 5 bases removed from V and 1 base from J, the gap between germline ends came to 18 bases. Per the germline V gene, CDR1 is LNHNV and CDR2 is YYDKDF (reference sequence). The CDR3 DNA reads as TGTGCCACCAGCGGCGACACAACGGGATTATCCTACAATGAGCAGTTCTTC. This sequence encodes CATSGDTTGLSYNEQFF.

J is TRBJ1-2 and V is TRBV7-2; 9 bases fit TRBD1. J was trimmed by 6 bases and V by 5 bases; bases with no gene match: 13. CDR3 length: 16 residues. The V gene's germline CDR1 is SGHTA and CDR2 FQGNSA. The CDR3: CASSDPIQGALDGYTF. The CDR3 nucleotides are TGTGCCAGCAGCGATCCTATACAGGGGGCCTTGGATGGCTACACCTTC.

This chain joins TRBV18 and TRBJ2-2; D unclear. The V and J ends lost 6 bases and 5 bases respectively, with 7 bases between them. The length of the CDR3 is 12 residues. Germline CDR1 is KGHSH and CDR2 is LQKENI. CDR3 sequence: CASSRLTGELFF. CDR3 nucleotides: TGTGCCAGCTCCCGGTTGACCGGGGAGCTGTTTTTT.

The chain is built from TRBV12-3 or TRBV12-4 and TRBJ1-2, with 9 bases fitting TRBD1. The J segment lost 8 bases and the V segment lost 11 bases, leaving 9 bases of the junction unmatched. This CDR3 contains 12 residues. The CDR3 region is CASQGAPGGYTF. CDR3 nucleotide sequence: TGTGCCTCACAGGGGGCGCCGGGCGGCTACACCTTC.

The gene calls are TRBV3-1 (or the pseudogene TRBV3-2) and TRBJ1-6, with 10 bases identical to TRBD1. V was pared by 6 bases and J by 9 bases, with 5 bases of the junction left unmatched. In germline, CDR1 is LGHDT, CDR2 YNNKEL (reference sequence). The CDR3 has 14 residues. CDR3: CASRPTGGSSPLHF. Here the CDR3 DNA reads TGTGCCAGCAGACCGACAGGGGGCAGTTCACCCCTCCACTTT.

In its sample, this clone was seen once. V usage is TRBV7-8 and J usage is TRBJ1-2; tentative D call: TRBD1 (5 bases). CDR3 length: 12 residues. Germline CDR1 reads SGHVS; CDR2 reads FQNEAQ. Trimming took 3 bases from V and 8 from J, leaving 10 bases between them. CDR3 in DNA: TGTGCCAGCAGCTTGGACAACTTCGGCTACACCTTC. Translating gives CASSLDNFGYTF.

V usage is TRBV6-5 and J usage is TRBJ1-3; tentative D call: TRBD1 (6 bases). Germline CDR1 MNHEY, CDR2 SVGAGI. The V and J ends lost 6 bases and 11 bases respectively, with 11 bases between them. The CDR3 length is 11 residues. DNA of the CDR3: TGTGCCAGCAGATTTGAGGGGGCCATATATTTT. This codes for CASRFEGAIYF.

This rearrangement joins TRBV5-6 to TRBJ2-1; D may be TRBD2 (5 bases). This CDR3 is built from 12 residues. From germline, CDR1 is SGHDT and CDR2 YYEEEE. V gave up 4 bases and J gave up 8 bases, with 10 bases separating them. The CDR3 DNA is TGTGCCAGCAGCCCCAGCGGATATGAGCAGTTCTTC. It yields the protein CASSPSGYEQFF.

The chain combines TRBV28 with TRBJ2-5, with 12 bases lining up with TRBD2. The CDR3 sequence is 16 residues long. J was trimmed by 2 bases and V by 5 bases; bases with no gene match: 6. Germline loops: CDR1 MDHEN, CDR2 SYDVKM. Here the CDR3 DNA reads TGTGCCAGCAGTGAGACTCTAGCGGGGGGGCAAGAGACCCAGTACTTC. Translating gives CASSETLAGGQETQYF.

The rearrangement joins TRBV7-2 to TRBJ1-6; the D gene is possibly TRBD1 (6 bases). With 7 bases removed from V and 5 bases from J, the gap between germline ends came to 15 bases. The germline V gene has CDR1 SGHTA and CDR2 FQGNSA. CDR3 length: 15 amino acids. The CDR3 region is CASTTQTGNNSPLHF. The CDR3 DNA is TGTGCCAGCACCACCCAAACAGGGAATAATTCACCCCTCCACTTT.

The chain joins TRBV4-1 to TRBJ1-1, with 9 bases identical to TRBD1. The germline V gene encodes CDR1 MGHRA and CDR2 YSYEKL. V trimming: 3 bases; J trimming: 3 bases; junction bases outside the gene matches: 5. CDR3 length: 15 residues. CDR3 protein: CASSQMTGGYTEAFF. Here the CDR3 DNA reads TGCGCCAGCAGCCAGATGACAGGGGGTTACACTGAAGCTTTCTTT.

The DNA of the CDR3 is TGTGCCAGTAGTATGGGACAGCCGAACACTGAAGCTTTCTTT. This translates into CASSMGQPNTEAFF. The chain links TRBV19 to TRBJ1-1; 7 nucleotides match TRBD1. The CDR3 contains 14 residues. The V and J ends lost 3 bases and 1 base, in that order; junction bases with no gene match: 2. Germline V CDR1 and CDR2: LNHDA, SQIVND (reference sequence).

The V gene is TRBV2, the J gene TRBJ1-5; D uncertain. The V end lost 5 bases, the J end lost 9 bases, and 14 bases lay between the germline ends. Per the germline V gene, CDR1 is SNHLY and CDR2 is FYNNEI. The CDR3 covers 13 residues. DNA of the CDR3: TGTGCCAGCAGTTCAGGTCGCGGAGGGCCCCAGCATTTT. Translated, it gives CASSSGRGGPQHF.